This TCR beta chain derives from a study of a mutant IDH1 vaccine in newly diagnosed glioma (dated by TCRdb to the early 2020s). About the full investigation: Across visits V03 through V10, patients got a total of eight vaccinations, given in weeks 1, 3, 5, 7, 11, 15, 19 and 23. Vaccination started 4-6 weeks after radiotherapy alone, or was given together with temozolomide cycles in the groups whose treatment included chemotherapy. Of the roughly 30 treated patients, approximately 60% were male and 37.5% were female, and a mean age of roughly 37 years was recorded. Before enrollment, patients had received standard therapy of radiotherapy alone, temozolomide alone, or radiochemotherapy with temozolomide; most received the combination. Peripheral blood was collected at six visits: V03 (baseline), V05, V07, V10, V12 and V13. For exploratory analyses, fewer than 30 treated patients had longitudinal TCRB deep sequencing done wherever samples were available.

General study outcomes and caveats: According to the authors, sample limitations meant that analyses of patient blood samples could not be reproduced. Vaccine-induced immune responses across multiple MHC alleles were detected in approximately 94% of patients. Selection of PBMC samples for TCRB deep sequencing was based on availability. Pseudoprogression seemed to be unrelated to changes in the top peripheral T cell clonotypes found by TCRB sequencing.

The sample's time point, from its label and the paper: week 5, during vaccination. Each vaccine dose, consisting of 300 ug of a 20-mer mutant IDH1 peptide in Montanide, was administered subcutaneously with topical imiquimod. All donors had newly diagnosed IDH1-mutant astrocytomas of WHO grade 3 or 4 that showed loss of nuclear ATRX. The samples were drawn from NOA16, a multicentre, single-arm, open-label phase I trial in Germany that tested a mutant IDH1 peptide vaccine in humans for the first time. Genomic DNA for TCRB sequencing was extracted from EDTA blood using the DNeasy Blood and Tissue Kit. The CDR3 spans 12 residues, from the cysteine through the phenylalanine. The read is trimmed to its CDR3 DNA, 36 bases read in frame from base 1. CDR1 is given as SQVTM and CDR2 as ANQGSEA, both from the germline V gene. The junction carries 8 bases between V and J, which are trimmed by 2 bases and 3 bases respectively.

Details on this clone: What antigen it recognizes has not been identified. Within one base of it there is no much larger clone, and no base qualities were kept.

The library was made by the immunoSEQ multiplex PCR assay. Rearranged TCR beta chain sequences were amplified with the hsTCRB Kit following the manufacturer's protocol. An Illumina MiSeq was used to sequence the TCRB libraries. The study's own analysis went as follows. Demultiplexing, trimming and gene mapping were performed with the kit vendor's proprietary platform. TCRdb provides this immuneACCESS table in a form limited to in-frame rearrangements. Some clones are lacking; in checked studies, under half of them reflect an unresolved V gene, and why the rest are absent is not known. Clone size and the V and J calls come from that table; the DNA yielded D and trimming. The sample table records 39,000 or so clones; approximately 80% of these occur just once. The ten largest make up more than 5% of the sample.

The sample in question was PBMCs, obtained from a glioma patient whose treatment included an IDH1 peptide vaccine. This clonotype originated in a middle-aged man with glioma. Recombination linked TRBV29-1 to TRBJ2-7; the D segment is perhaps TRBD1 or TRBD2, each sharing 5 matched bases. Here the CDR3 is given as CSVEMGVYEQYF. The nucleotides are TGCAGCGTTGAAATGGGGGTCTACGAGCAGTACTTC.